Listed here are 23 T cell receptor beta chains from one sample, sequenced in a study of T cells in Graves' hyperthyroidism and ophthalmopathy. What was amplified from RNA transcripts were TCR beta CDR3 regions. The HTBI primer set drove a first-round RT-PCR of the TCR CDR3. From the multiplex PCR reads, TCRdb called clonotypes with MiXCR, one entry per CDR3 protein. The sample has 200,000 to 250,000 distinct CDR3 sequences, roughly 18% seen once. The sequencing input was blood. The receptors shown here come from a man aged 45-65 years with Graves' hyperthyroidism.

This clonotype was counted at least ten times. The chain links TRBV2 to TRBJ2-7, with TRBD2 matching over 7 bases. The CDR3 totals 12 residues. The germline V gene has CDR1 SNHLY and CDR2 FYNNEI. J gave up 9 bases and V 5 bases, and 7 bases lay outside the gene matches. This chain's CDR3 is CASSLAGPGQYF. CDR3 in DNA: TGTGCCAGCAGTTTAGCGGGCCCTGGGCAGTACTTC. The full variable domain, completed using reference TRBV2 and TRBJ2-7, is EPEVTQTPSHQVTQMGQEVILRCVPISNHLYFYWYRQILGQKVEFLVSFYNNEISEKSEIFDDQFSVERPDGSNFTLKIRSTKLEDSAMYFCASSLAGPGQYFGPGTRLTVT.

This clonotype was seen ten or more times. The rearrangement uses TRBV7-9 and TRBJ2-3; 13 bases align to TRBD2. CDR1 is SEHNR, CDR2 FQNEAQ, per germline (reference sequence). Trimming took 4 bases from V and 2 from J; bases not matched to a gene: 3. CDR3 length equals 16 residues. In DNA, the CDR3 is TGTGCCAGCAGCTCCGGGACTAGCGGGAACACAGATACGCAGTATTTT. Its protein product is CASSSGTSGNTDTQYF.

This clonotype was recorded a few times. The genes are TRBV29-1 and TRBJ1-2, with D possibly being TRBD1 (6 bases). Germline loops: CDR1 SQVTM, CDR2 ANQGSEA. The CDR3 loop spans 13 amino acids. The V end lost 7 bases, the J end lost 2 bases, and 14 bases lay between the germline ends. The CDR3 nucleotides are TGCAGCGCCAACAGGGATTCGAACTATGGCTACACCTTC. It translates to CSANRDSNYGYTF.

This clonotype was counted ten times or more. The CDR3 region has the DNA TGTGCCAGCAGCCTCGGAGGGGTTGCCGAGACCCAGTACTTC. This sequence encodes CASSLGGVAETQYF. The chain couples TRBV7-3 to TRBJ2-5; D possibly corresponds to TRBD2 (6 bases). The CDR3 spans 14 residues. Germline V lookup: CDR1 SGHTA, CDR2 FQGTGA. V lost 5 bases and J lost 5, with 15 bases in between.

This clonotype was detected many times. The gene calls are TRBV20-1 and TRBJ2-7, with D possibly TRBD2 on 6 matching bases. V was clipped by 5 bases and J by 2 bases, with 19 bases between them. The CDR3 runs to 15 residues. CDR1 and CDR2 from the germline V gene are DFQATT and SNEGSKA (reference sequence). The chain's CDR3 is CSALSGREWTYEQYF. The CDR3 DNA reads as TGCAGTGCTTTAAGTGGACGGGAGTGGACCTACGAGCAGTACTTC.

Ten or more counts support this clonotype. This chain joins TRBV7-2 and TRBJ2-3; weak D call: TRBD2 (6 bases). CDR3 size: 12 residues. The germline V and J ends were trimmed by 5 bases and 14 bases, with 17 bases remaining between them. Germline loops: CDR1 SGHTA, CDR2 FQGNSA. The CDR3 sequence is CASSPEGSWPYF. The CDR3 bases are TGTGCCAGCAGCCCGGAGGGAAGTTGGCCGTATTTT.

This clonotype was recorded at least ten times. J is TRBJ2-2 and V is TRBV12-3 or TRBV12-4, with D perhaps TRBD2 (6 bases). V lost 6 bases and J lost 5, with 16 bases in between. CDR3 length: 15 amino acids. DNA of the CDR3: TGTGCCAGCAGCTCGCTGGGGGGAGGAACCGGGGAGCTGTTTTTT. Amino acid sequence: CASSSLGGGTGELFF.

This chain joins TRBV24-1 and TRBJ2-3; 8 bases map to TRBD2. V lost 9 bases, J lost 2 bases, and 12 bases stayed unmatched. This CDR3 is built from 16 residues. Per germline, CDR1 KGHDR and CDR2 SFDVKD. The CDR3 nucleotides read TGTGCCACCGGGGAAAACCTAGCGGGTAACACAGATACGCAGTATTTT. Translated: CATGENLAGNTDTQYF.

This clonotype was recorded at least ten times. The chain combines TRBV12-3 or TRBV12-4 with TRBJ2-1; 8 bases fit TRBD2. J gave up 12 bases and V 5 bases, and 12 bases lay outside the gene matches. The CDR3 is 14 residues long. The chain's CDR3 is CASSRDLAGRGQFF. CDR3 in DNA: TGTGCCAGCAGTAGGGACTTAGCGGGGAGGGGGCAGTTCTTC.

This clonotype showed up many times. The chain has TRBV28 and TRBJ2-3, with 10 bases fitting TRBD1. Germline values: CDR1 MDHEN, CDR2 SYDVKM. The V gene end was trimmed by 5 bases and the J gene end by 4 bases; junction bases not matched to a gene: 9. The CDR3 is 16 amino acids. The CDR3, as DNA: TGTGCCAGCAGTACCGGACAGGGGGGAGATTCAGATACGCAGTATTTT. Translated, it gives CASSTGQGGDSDTQYF.

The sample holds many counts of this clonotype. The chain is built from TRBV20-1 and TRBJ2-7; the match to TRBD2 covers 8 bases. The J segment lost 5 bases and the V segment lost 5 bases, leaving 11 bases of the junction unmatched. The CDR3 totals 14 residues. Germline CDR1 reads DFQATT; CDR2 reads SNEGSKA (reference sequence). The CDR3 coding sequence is TGCAGTGCTCCGATAGCGGGATACAGGGACGAGCAGTACTTC. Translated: CSAPIAGYRDEQYF.

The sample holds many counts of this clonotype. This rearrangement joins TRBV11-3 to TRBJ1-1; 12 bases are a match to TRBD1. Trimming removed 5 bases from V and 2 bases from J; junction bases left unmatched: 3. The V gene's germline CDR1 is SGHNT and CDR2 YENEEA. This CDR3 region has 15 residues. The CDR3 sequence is CASSGGTGGNTEAFF. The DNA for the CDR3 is TGTGCCAGCAGCGGGGGGACAGGGGGCAACACTGAAGCTTTCTTT.

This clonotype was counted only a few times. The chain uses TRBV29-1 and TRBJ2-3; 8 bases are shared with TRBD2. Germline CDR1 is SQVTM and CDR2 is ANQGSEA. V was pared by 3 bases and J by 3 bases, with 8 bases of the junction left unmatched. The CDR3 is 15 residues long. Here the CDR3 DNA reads TGCAGCGTTGATAGAGCGGGAGTTGGAACAGATACGCAGTATTTT. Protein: CSVDRAGVGTDTQYF.

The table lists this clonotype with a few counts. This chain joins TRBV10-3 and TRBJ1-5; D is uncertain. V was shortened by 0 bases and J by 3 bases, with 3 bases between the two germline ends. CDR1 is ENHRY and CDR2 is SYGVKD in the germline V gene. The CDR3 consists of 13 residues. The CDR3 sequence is CAISESVNQPQHF. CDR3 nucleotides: TGTGCCATCAGTGAGTCGGTCAATCAGCCCCAGCATTTT.

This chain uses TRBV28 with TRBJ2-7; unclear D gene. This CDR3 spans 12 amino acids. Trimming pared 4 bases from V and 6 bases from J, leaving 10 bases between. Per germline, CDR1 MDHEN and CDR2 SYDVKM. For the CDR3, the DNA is TGTGCCAGCAGTTCCATGTACCGCGAGCAGTACTTC. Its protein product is CASSSMYREQYF.

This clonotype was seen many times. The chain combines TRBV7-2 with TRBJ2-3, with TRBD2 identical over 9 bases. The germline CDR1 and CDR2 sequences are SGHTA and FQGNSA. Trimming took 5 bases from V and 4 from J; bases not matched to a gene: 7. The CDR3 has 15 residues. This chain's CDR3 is CASSPNGGRADTQYF. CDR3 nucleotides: TGTGCCAGCAGCCCTAACGGCGGGAGGGCAGATACGCAGTATTTT.

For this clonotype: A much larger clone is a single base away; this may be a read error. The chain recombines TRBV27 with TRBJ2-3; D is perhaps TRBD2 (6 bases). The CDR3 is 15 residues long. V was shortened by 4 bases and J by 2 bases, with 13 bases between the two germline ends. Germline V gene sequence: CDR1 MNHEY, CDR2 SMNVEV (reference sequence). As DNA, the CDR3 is TGTGCCAGCAGTTCGCTAGCGAGAGACACAGATACGCAGTATTTT. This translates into CASSSLARDTDTQYF.

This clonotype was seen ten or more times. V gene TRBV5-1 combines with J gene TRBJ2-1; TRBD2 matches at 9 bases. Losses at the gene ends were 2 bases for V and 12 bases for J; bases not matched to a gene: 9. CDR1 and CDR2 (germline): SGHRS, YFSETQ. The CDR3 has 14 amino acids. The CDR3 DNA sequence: TGCGCCAGCAGCTTAGGTCTAGCGGGAAAGGTGCAGTTCTTC. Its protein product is CASSLGLAGKVQFF.

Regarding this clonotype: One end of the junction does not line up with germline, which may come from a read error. CDR3 nucleotides: TGCGCCAGCAGCCAAGCCGGGACGACGGCCGGGGAGCTGTCTTTT. Translation: CASSQAGTTAGELSF. The V and J genes are TRBV4-1 and TRBJ2-2; either TRBD1 or TRBD2 may supply D (5 bases each). Germline V gives CDR1 MGHRA, CDR2 YSYEKL. CDR3 length: 15 amino acids.

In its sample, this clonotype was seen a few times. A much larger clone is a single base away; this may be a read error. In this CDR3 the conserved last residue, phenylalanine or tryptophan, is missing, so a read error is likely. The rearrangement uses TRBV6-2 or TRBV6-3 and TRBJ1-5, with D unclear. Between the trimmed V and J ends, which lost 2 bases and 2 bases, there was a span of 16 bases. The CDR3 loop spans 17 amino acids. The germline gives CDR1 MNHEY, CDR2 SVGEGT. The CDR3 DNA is TGTGCCAGCAGTTACGCGGCGGCCGCCCGTGGCAATCAGCCCCAGCATCTT. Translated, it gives CASSYAAAARGNQPQHL.

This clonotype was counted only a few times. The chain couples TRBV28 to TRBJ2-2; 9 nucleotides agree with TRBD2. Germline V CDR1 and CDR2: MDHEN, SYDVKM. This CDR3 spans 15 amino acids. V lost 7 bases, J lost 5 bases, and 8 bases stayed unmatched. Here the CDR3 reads CASNIAGARTGELFF. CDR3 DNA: TGTGCCAGCAATATAGCGGGAGCAAGGACCGGGGAGCTGTTTTTT.

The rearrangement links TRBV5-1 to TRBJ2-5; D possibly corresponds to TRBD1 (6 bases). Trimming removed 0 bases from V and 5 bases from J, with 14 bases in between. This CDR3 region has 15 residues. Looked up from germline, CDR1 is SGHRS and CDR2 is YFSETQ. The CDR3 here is CASSLGGHSGETQYF. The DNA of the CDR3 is TGCGCCAGCAGCTTGGGGGGGCACTCCGGGGAGACCCAGTACTTC. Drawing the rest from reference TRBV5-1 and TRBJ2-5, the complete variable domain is KAGVTQTPRYLIKTRGQQVTLSCSPISGHRSVSWYQQTPGQGLQFLFEYFSETQRNKGNFPGRFSGRQFSNSRSEMNVSTLELGDSALYLCASSLGGHSGETQYFGPGTRLLVL.

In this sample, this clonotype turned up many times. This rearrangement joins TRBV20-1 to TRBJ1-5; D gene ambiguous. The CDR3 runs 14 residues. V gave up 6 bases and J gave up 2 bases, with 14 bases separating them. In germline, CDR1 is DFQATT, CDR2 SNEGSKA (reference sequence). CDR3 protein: CSASSIQGNQPQHF. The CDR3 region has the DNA TGCAGTGCCTCTAGTATTCAAGGCAATCAGCCCCAGCATTTT.